This T cell receptor (beta chain) originates from a study of T cell changes during pregnancy in multiple sclerosis (dated by TCRdb to between 2017 and 2020). About the investigation overall: Changes in the T cell repertoire over the course of pregnancy were examined in this study in women with multiple sclerosis.

The CDR3, from cysteine to phenylalanine, totals 19 residues. Just the 57-base CDR3 DNA is kept, in frame starting at base 1. CDR1 and CDR2 are read off the germline V gene as SGHRS and YFSETQ. The junction shows trimming of 2 bases on V and 8 bases on J, plus 29 bases between the germline ends. About this clone: The antigen it recognizes is unknown. Per-base quality was not reported, and no clone a single base away is much larger than it.

Library generation was performed with the immunoSEQ multiplex PCR assay. Here the immuneACCESS table is served through TCRdb, limited to in-frame sequences with V and J called. Missing clones are a known gap in these copies; in checked studies unresolved V genes cover under half, and the rest lacks a known reason. The sample table shows roughly 72,000 clones, and about 94% are seen once. The ten most abundant clones make up roughly 0.13% of the sample. Sequenced here: CD4+ T cells from peripheral blood mononuclear cells, sampled after pregnancy. The chain joins TRBV5-1 to TRBJ2-1; TRBD2 could be the D gene, as 9 bases match. This TCR was sampled from a female donor with multiple sclerosis, enrolled in a pregnancy study. The CDR3 protein sequence reads: CASSFQGATSGRLGDEQFF. DNA sequence: TGCGCCAGCAGCTTCCAGGGGGCAACTAGCGGGCGTCTAGGCGATGAGCAGTTCTTC.